The 15 T cell receptor beta chains given below trace back to one sample, sequenced in a study of cytomegalovirus exposure and HLA in healthy donors. The data were produced by immunoSEQ multiplex PCR, yet TCRdb's version contains in-frame clones alone and is incomplete. Of 250,000 to 300,000 clones in the sample, around 89% were seen once. Sequencing was done on a sample of PBMCs. The receptors stem from a woman between 18 and 29 years old in good health and CMV-seronegative.

CDR3 sequence: CASSLGETAMTYF. CDR3 nucleotides: TGTGCCAGCAGCTTAGGGGAGACCGCGATGACGTACTTC. V gene TRBV7-9 combines with J gene TRBJ2-7, with a tentative D call TRBD2 (5 bases). This CDR3 spans 13 amino acids. Looked up from germline, CDR1 is SEHNR and CDR2 is FQNEAQ (reference sequence). The ends were cut back, 1 base at V and 12 bases at J, with 16 bases in the middle.

The chain is built from TRBV7-9 and TRBJ2-1, with a tentative D call TRBD1 (6 bases). Germline assignment: CDR1 SEHNR and CDR2 FQNEAQ (reference sequence). The V and J ends lost 6 bases and 5 bases respectively, with 20 bases between them. The CDR3 sequence is 16 residues long. CDR3 in amino acids: CASSTSQGQFNNEQFF. The CDR3 coding sequence is TGTGCCAGCAGTACCTCCCAGGGGCAGTTTAACAATGAGCAGTTCTTC.

The gene calls are TRBV30 and TRBJ1-1, with TRBD1 as a possible D gene (5 bases). CDR3 length: 13 amino acids. Trimming removed 1 base from V and 1 base from J, with 7 bases in between. Germline lookup yields CDR1 GTSNPN and CDR2 SVGIG (reference sequence). Here the CDR3 reads CAWSAQGNTEAFF. CDR3 DNA: TGTGCCTGGAGTGCCCAGGGGAACACTGAAGCTTTCTTT. Variable domain in full (rest from reference TRBV30 and TRBJ1-1): SQTIHQWPATLVQPVGSPLSLECTVEGTSNPNLYWYRQAAGRGLQLLFYSVGIGQISSEVPQNLSASRPQDRQFILSSKKLLLSDSGFYLCAWSAQGNTEAFFGQGTRLTVV.

This clone was found a few times. This sample includes further DNA sequences coding for the same CDR3. The rearrangement joins TRBV4-3 to TRBJ2-7; 7 bases align to TRBD1. In germline, CDR1 is LGHNA, CDR2 YSLEER. With V trimmed by 2 bases and J by 4 bases, 2 bases remained unmatched. The CDR3 is 13 residues long. CDR3 sequence (DNA): TGCGCCAGCAGCCAATCACAGGGGTACGAGCAGTACTTC. Its protein product is CASSQSQGYEQYF.

This clone was seen a single time. The V and J genes are TRBV7-6 and TRBJ1-4; D is possibly TRBD1 (5 bases). The V end lost 2 bases, the J end lost 4 bases, and 14 bases lay between the germline ends. The CDR3 is 16 residues long. Germline lookup yields CDR1 SGHVS and CDR2 FNYEAQ. This chain's CDR3 is CASSLYARADNEKLFF. DNA for the CDR3: TGTGCCAGCAGCTTATACGCCAGGGCGGATAATGAAAAACTGTTTTTT.

The CDR3 here is CASSEQPRAARVFTGELFF. CDR3 bases: TGCGCCAGCAGTGAACAACCAAGGGCCGCGCGGGTCTTCACCGGGGAGCTGTTTTTT. The chain carries TRBV10-2 and TRBJ2-2, with D possibly matching TRBD2 (5 bases). Germline CDR1 WSHSY, CDR2 SAAADI. CDR3 length equals 19 residues. Trimming shortened V by 3 bases and J by 4 bases, and 24 bases separated the two germline ends.

In its sample, this clone was seen once. This sequence joins TRBV21-1 and TRBJ2-6; TRBD1, as called in the table, went unchecked against the DNA. TRBV21-1 represents a pseudogene. This CDR3 comprises 18 residues. The CDR3 coding sequence is TGTGCCAGCAGAAAAAAGGGACAGAGGTTCTCTGGGGCCAACGTCCTGACTTTC. Residues: CASRKKGQRFSGANVLTF.

The chain links TRBV25-1 to TRBJ2-7; 7 bases line up with TRBD1. Germline values: CDR1 MGHDK, CDR2 SYGVNS. The CDR3 sequence is 17 residues long. The trim removed 0 bases at V and 5 bases at J, leaving 13 bases unmatched. The DNA of the CDR3 is TGTGCCAGCAGTGAATATAGTGGGGTACAGGGGTACCACGAGCAGTACTTC. Translation gives CASSEYSGVQGYHEQYF.

The chain is built from TRBV7-2 and TRBJ1-2; 10 nucleotides align to TRBD1. V dropped 6 bases and J dropped 8; count of bases not matched to a gene: 18. Per germline, CDR1 SGHTA and CDR2 FQGNSA. The CDR3 runs 17 residues. CDR3 nucleotide sequence: TGTGCCAGCAGAAGTTCCGCCGGGACAGGGGTATCTGGAGGCTACACCTTC. This translates into CASRSSAGTGVSGGYTF.

The chain carries TRBV30 and TRBJ2-6; the match to TRBD1 covers 9 bases. Looked up from germline, CDR1 is GTSNPN and CDR2 is SVGIG (reference sequence). The CDR3 has 16 amino acids. The V and J ends lost 3 bases and 1 base, in that order; junction bases with no gene match: 4. The CDR3 sequence is CAWSRTGVSGANVLTF. The CDR3 coding sequence is TGTGCCTGGAGCCGGACAGGGGTATCTGGGGCCAACGTCCTGACTTTC.

V and J are TRBV6-5 and TRBJ1-1, with 8 bases aligning to TRBD1. The length of the CDR3 is 15 residues. Germline trimming cut 2 bases from V and 6 bases from J; bases unmatched to any gene: 8. Looked up from germline, CDR1 is MNHEY and CDR2 is SVGAGI. The DNA of the CDR3 is TGTGCCAGCAGTTACATCGTCAGGGGGCGGTCTGAAGCTTTCTTT. It is translated as CASSYIVRGRSEAFF.

The genes are TRBV28 and TRBJ1-1; D remains unclear. Germline CDR1 and CDR2: MDHEN and SYDVKM. V lost 8 bases and J 4 bases, leaving 5 bases between the germline ends. The CDR3 is 10 amino acids. The CDR3 sequence: CASFGTEAFF. The CDR3 nucleotides read TGTGCCAGCTTCGGCACTGAAGCTTTCTTT.

This clone was counted once. The chain joins TRBV6-5 to TRBJ2-7, with TRBD1 identical over 8 bases. Germline assignment: CDR1 MNHEY and CDR2 SVGAGI. Losses at the gene ends were 7 bases for V and 5 bases for J; bases not matched to a gene: 7. The CDR3 is made up of 13 amino acids. The CDR3 nucleotides read TGTGCCAGCAATGGACAGGGCGGGAACGAGCAGTACGTC. As protein: CASNGQGGNEQYV.

A single count supports this clone. J is TRBJ1-5 and V is TRBV18, with D perhaps TRBD1 (5 bases). V lost 1 base and J 0 bases, leaving 13 bases between the germline ends. The CDR3 spans 17 residues. Germline V gene data show CDR1 as KGHSH and CDR2 as LQKENI. The CDR3 DNA reads TGTGCCAGCTCACCACAACATGGGGGGTATAGCAATCAGCCCCAGCATTTT. Its protein is CASSPQHGGYSNQPQHF.

This clone was observed once. This rearrangement joins TRBV5-4 to TRBJ2-3; D might be TRBD2 (7 bases). The CDR3 spans 15 residues. CDR1 is SGHNT and CDR2 is YYREEE in the germline V gene (reference sequence). Trimming removed 1 base from V and 5 bases from J, with 14 bases in between. CDR3 sequence: CASSLRGGSGDTQYF. The DNA for the CDR3 is TGTGCCAGCAGCTTGAGGGGGGGTAGCGGAGATACGCAGTATTTT.